This T cell receptor (beta chain) was retrieved from a study of cytomegalovirus exposure and HLA in healthy donors. General study findings and limits: TCR beta V segments were, for the most part, productive about 90% or about 30% of the time in an earlier analysis. The study put 150 to 200 TCR beta chains on its list as cytomegalovirus-associated.

With regard to this clone: Its antigen is not identified.

This CDR3 has 14 amino acids. Trimming shortened V by 3 bases and J by 2 bases, and 10 bases separated the two germline ends. Germline V CDR1 and CDR2: MNHNS, SASEGT. PCR amplification relied on 60 Vbeta primers (plus 13 Jbeta primers). TCRdb's table, derived via immunoSEQ multiplex PCR, lists solely in-frame clones and lacks some. This sample carries more than 50,000 clones, over 65% of them seen once, and the ten largest clones take 30% to 40%. The chain joins TRBV6-1 to TRBJ2-5, with unresolved D. The sequence was collected from a man aged 35-49 years in good health and CMV-seropositive. The sequenced sample was PBMCs. CDR3 sequence (DNA): TGTGCCAGCAGTGAGGAGCCGGAGCAAGAGACCCAGTACTTC. Translated, it gives CASSEEPEQETQYF.